This T cell receptor (beta chain) was sequenced during a study of blood T cell repertoires in COVID-19. Assay: immunoSEQ multiplex PCR; the TCRdb copy retains only in-frame clones and omits some. This table holds 34,000 or so clones, 87% found once. Germline lookup yields CDR1 MDHEN and CDR2 SYDVKM. The V and J ends lost 6 bases and 10 bases respectively, with 13 bases between them. CDR3 length: 12 amino acids. The receptor comes from a man aged 50 to 60 with active or convalescent COVID-19. Sequencing was done on a sample of peripheral blood. The gene calls are TRBV28 and TRBJ2-1; maybe TRBD2 (6 bases). The CDR3, as DNA: TGTGCCAGCAGGGCGGGGAGACGGGAGCAGTTCTTC. This encodes CASRAGRREQFF.